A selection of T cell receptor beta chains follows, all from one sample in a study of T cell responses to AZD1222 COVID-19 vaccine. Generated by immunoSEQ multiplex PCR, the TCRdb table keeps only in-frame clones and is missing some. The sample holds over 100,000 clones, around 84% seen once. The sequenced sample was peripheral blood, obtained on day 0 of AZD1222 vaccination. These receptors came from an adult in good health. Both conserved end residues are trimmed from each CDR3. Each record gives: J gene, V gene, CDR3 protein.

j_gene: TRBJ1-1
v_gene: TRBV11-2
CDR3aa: ASSPVVWDRTSTAF

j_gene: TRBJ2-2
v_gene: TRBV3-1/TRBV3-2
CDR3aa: ASSQESSFRVGITGELF

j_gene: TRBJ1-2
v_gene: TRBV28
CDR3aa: ASHLYSRDNYGYT

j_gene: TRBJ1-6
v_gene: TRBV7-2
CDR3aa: ASSLPRDSPLH

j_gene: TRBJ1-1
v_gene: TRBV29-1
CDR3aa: SAERGPRGNTEAF

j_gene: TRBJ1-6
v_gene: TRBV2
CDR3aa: ASSERQGNSPLH

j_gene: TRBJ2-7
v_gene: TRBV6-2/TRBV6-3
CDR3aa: ASSYSRGTYEQY

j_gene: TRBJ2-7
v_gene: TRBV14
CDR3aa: ASSHYVGFYEQY

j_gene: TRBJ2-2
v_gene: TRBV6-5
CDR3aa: ASSRRVITTGELF

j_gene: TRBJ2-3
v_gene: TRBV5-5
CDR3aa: ASSYRPTSTDTQY

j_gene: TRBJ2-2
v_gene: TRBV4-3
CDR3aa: ASSQVGTSGRNTGELF

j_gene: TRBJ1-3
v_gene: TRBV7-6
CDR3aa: ASSLSSNSGNTIY

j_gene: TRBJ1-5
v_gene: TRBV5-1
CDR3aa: ASSLGTLTNEPQH

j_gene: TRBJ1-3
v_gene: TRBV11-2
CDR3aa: ASSLSSGNTIY

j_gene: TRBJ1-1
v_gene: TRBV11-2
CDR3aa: ASSYQSSGTPSNTEAF

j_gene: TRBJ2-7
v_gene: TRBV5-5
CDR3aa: ASSLAEGSSYEQY

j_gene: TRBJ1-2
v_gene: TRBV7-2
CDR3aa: ASSPRQGNYGYT

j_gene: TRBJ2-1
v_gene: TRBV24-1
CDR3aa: ATSDPPGQFTGQQF

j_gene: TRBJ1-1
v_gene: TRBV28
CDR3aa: ASSPSPWKVANTEAF

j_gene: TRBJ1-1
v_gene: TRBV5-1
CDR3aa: ASSAGLSYTEAF

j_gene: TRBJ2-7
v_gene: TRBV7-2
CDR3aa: ASSLGSYEQY

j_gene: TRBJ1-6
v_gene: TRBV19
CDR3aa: ASSIQGANSPLH

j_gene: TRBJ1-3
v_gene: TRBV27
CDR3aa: ASSLSPQGDQAIY

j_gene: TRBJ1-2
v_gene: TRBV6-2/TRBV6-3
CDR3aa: ASSYGGTEHGHT

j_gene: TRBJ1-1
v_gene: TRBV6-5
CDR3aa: ASTVSLNTEAF